This is a list of T cell receptor beta chains from one sample in a study of blood T cell repertoires in COVID-19. Some clones are missing from TCRdb's copy, which holds only in-frame ones; the method was immunoSEQ multiplex PCR. This sample has 85,000 to 100,000 clones, with around 88% found just once. Sequenced material: peripheral blood. The receptors here all came from an older woman with COVID-19, enrolled during active disease. The CDR3 runs from the conserved cysteine through the conserved F or W. The order of the fields is V gene, J gene, D gene, clone size, CDR3 protein, CDR3 DNA. A D gene is named only where the DNA matches it firmly. Expanded clones are given a class, and other clones once, few, many or no size at all.

V gene: TRBV7-9; J gene: TRBJ1-1; D gene: TRBD1; clone size: many; CDR3 protein: CASSLQRTGGEAFF; CDR3 DNA: TGTGCCAGCAGCTTACAAAGGACAGGGGGTGAAGCTTTCTTT
V gene: TRBV19; J gene: TRBJ2-4; D gene: TRBD1; clone size: .; CDR3 protein: CASSLYRGSDIQYF; CDR3 DNA: TGTGCCAGTAGCCTTTACAGGGGATCAGACATTCAGTACTTC
V gene: TRBV30; J gene: TRBJ1-1; D gene: .; clone size: few; CDR3 protein: CAWSGSGTEAFF; CDR3 DNA: TGTGCCTGGAGTGGATCAGGGACTGAAGCTTTCTTT
V gene: TRBV18; J gene: TRBJ1-1; D gene: .; clone size: .; CDR3 protein: CASSPRTASKSGNTEAFF; CDR3 DNA: TGTGCCAGCTCACCACGGACAGCGTCTAAGTCTGGGAACACTGAAGCTTTCTTT
V gene: TRBV16; J gene: TRBJ1-5; D gene: TRBD1; clone size: few; CDR3 protein: CASTPDRDQPQHF; CDR3 DNA: TGTGCCAGCACCCCTGACAGGGATCAGCCCCAGCATTTT
V gene: TRBV9; J gene: TRBJ1-1; D gene: .; clone size: .; CDR3 protein: CASSVTPNTEAFF; CDR3 DNA: TGTGCCAGCAGCGTAACACCGAACACTGAAGCTTTCTTT
V gene: TRBV14; J gene: TRBJ1-2; D gene: TRBD1; clone size: .; CDR3 protein: CASSRTGLGYTF; CDR3 DNA: TGTGCCAGCAGTCGGACAGGGCTCGGCTACACCTTC
V gene: TRBV13; J gene: TRBJ1-1; D gene: .; clone size: .; CDR3 protein: CASSRGKGGNTEAFF; CDR3 DNA: TGTGCCAGCAGCCGGGGTAAGGGTGGGAACACTGAAGCTTTCTTT
V gene: TRBV18; J gene: TRBJ1-4; D gene: .; clone size: .; CDR3 protein: CASSPGQLGEKLFF; CDR3 DNA: TGTGCCAGCTCACCGGGACAACTGGGGGAAAAACTGTTTTTT
V gene: TRBV20-1; J gene: TRBJ2-1; D gene: .; clone size: .; CDR3 protein: CSASLSEGEGKQFF; CDR3 DNA: TGCAGTGCTAGTCTCAGTGAGGGGGAAGGAAAGCAGTTCTTC
V gene: TRBV9; J gene: TRBJ2-2; D gene: TRBD2; clone size: .; CDR3 protein: CASSHPASGVVTGELFF; CDR3 DNA: TGTGCCAGCAGCCACCCAGCTAGCGGGGTTGTCACCGGGGAGCTGTTTTTT
V gene: TRBV19; J gene: TRBJ1-2; D gene: .; clone size: few; CDR3 protein: CASSIATIYGYTF; CDR3 DNA: TGTGCCAGTAGTATAGCCACAATTTATGGCTACACCTTC
V gene: TRBV11-3; J gene: TRBJ2-7; D gene: TRBD1; clone size: .; CDR3 protein: CASSPSRGTGPNEQYF; CDR3 DNA: TGTGCCAGCAGTCCTTCGCGGGGGACAGGGCCCAACGAGCAGTACTTC
V gene: TRBV7-2; J gene: TRBJ2-5; D gene: .; clone size: once; CDR3 protein: CASSLVYRETQYF; CDR3 DNA: TGTGCCAGCAGCTTAGTTTACCGGGAGACCCAGTACTTC
V gene: TRBV6-2/TRBV6-3; J gene: TRBJ2-7; D gene: TRBD1; clone size: .; CDR3 protein: CASSYSTGGSYEQYF; CDR3 DNA: TGTGCCAGCAGTTACTCAACAGGGGGCTCCTACGAGCAGTACTTC
V gene: TRBV5-6; J gene: TRBJ1-3; D gene: .; clone size: .; CDR3 protein: CASSLGIPGASGNTIYF; CDR3 DNA: TGTGCCAGCAGCTTGGGAATTCCTGGGGCCTCTGGAAACACCATATATTTT
V gene: TRBV27; J gene: TRBJ2-3; D gene: .; clone size: .; CDR3 protein: CASSLRGTDTQYF; CDR3 DNA: TGTGCCAGCAGTTTAAGAGGCACAGATACGCAGTATTTT
V gene: TRBV7-9; J gene: TRBJ1-2; D gene: .; clone size: .; CDR3 protein: CASSLRGGYGYTF; CDR3 DNA: TGTGCCAGCAGCTTAAGGGGAGGCTATGGCTACACCTTC
V gene: TRBV5-1; J gene: TRBJ2-7; D gene: .; clone size: .; CDR3 protein: CASHGGSTSPSEQYF; CDR3 DNA: TGCGCCAGCCACGGGGGATCAACATCCCCCTCCGAGCAGTACTTC
V gene: TRBV23-1; J gene: TRBJ1-1; D gene: TRBD1; clone size: .; CDR3 protein: CASSLGQGVTEAFF; CDR3 DNA: TGCGCCAGCAGTCTGGGACAGGGTGTCACTGAAGCTTTCTTT
V gene: TRBV7-9; J gene: TRBJ1-2; D gene: TRBD1; clone size: .; CDR3 protein: CASSPGQGGGYTF; CDR3 DNA: TGTGCCAGCAGCCCCGGACAGGGAGGAGGCTACACCTTC
V gene: TRBV29-1; J gene: TRBJ1-2; D gene: .; clone size: .; CDR3 protein: CSATDNYGYTF; CDR3 DNA: TGCAGCGCGACAGATAACTATGGCTACACCTTC
V gene: TRBV7-6; J gene: TRBJ2-2; D gene: .; clone size: .; CDR3 protein: CASSLLITGELFF; CDR3 DNA: TGTGCCAGCAGCTTATTAATCACCGGGGAGCTGTTTTTT
V gene: TRBV6-2/TRBV6-3; J gene: TRBJ1-6; D gene: .; clone size: .; CDR3 protein: CASSLTGANSPLHF; CDR3 DNA: TGTGCCAGCAGCCTGACAGGCGCTAATTCACCCCTCCACTTT
V gene: TRBV29-1; J gene: TRBJ2-1; D gene: .; clone size: .; CDR3 protein: CSAPQGSSYNEQFF; CDR3 DNA: TGCAGCGCACCCCAGGGGAGCTCCTACAATGAGCAGTTCTTC
V gene: TRBV6-2/TRBV6-3; J gene: TRBJ1-4; D gene: .; clone size: .; CDR3 protein: CASSYWLPRQNNEKLFF; CDR3 DNA: TGTGCCAGCAGTTACTGGCTTCCACGACAGAATAATGAAAAACTGTTTTTT
V gene: TRBV5-1; J gene: TRBJ1-4; D gene: .; clone size: .; CDR3 protein: CASTPTGNNEKLFF; CDR3 DNA: TGCGCCAGCACCCCGACAGGAAATAATGAAAAACTGTTTTTT
V gene: TRBV5-1; J gene: TRBJ2-1; D gene: TRBD2; clone size: once; CDR3 protein: CASSLGAAGGPPGDEQFF; CDR3 DNA: TGCGCCAGCAGCTTGGGGGCAGCGGGGGGCCCCCCGGGAGATGAGCAGTTCTTC